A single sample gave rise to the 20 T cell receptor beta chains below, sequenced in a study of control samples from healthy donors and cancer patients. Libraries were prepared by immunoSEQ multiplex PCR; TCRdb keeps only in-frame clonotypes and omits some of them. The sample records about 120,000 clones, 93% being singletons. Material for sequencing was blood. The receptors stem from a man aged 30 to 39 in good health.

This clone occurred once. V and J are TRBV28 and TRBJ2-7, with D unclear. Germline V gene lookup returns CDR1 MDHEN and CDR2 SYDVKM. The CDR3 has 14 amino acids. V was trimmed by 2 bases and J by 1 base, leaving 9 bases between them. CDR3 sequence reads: CASSLRHLSYEQYF. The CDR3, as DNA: TGTGCCAGCAGTTTAAGACACCTTTCCTACGAGCAGTACTTC.

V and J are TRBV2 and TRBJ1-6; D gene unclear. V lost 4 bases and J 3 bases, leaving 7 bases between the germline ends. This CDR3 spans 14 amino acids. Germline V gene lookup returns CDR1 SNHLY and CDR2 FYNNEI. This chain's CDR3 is CASSGALYNSPLHF. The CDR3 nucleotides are TGTGCCAGCAGTGGGGCGCTCTATAATTCACCCCTCCACTTT.

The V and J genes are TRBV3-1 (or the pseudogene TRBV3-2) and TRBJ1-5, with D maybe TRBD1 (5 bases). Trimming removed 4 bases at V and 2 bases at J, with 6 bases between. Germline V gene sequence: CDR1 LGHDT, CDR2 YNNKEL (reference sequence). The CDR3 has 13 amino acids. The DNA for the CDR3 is TGTGCCAGCAGCCGGGGGGGCAATCAGCCCCAGCATTTT. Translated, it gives CASSRGGNQPQHF.

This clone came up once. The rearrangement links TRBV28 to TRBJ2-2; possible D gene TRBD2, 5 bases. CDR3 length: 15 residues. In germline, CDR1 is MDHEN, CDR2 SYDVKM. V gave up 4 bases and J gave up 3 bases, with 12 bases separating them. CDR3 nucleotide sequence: TGTGCCAGCAGTTCCGGACTCGTAGACACCGGGGAGCTGTTTTTT. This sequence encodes CASSSGLVDTGELFF.

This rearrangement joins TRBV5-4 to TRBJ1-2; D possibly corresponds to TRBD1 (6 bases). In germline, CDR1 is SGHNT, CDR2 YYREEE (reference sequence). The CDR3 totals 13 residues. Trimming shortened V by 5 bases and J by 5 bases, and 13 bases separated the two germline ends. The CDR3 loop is CASRLTGSYGYTF. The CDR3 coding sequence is TGTGCCAGCAGGCTAACAGGGAGTTATGGCTACACCTTC.

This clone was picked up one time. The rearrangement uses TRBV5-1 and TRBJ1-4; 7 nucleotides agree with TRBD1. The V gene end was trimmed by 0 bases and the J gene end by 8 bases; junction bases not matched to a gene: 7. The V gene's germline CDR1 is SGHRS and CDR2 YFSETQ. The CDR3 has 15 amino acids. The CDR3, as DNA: TGCGCCAGCAGCTTGGGTGTGACAGGGAGGGAAAAACTGTTTTTT. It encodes CASSLGVTGREKLFF.

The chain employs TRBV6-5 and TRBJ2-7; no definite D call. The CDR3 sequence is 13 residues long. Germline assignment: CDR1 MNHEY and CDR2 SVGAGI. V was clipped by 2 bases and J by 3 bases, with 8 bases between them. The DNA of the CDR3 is TGTGCCAGCAGTTACCGGAACCTCTACGAGCAGTACTTC. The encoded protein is CASSYRNLYEQYF.

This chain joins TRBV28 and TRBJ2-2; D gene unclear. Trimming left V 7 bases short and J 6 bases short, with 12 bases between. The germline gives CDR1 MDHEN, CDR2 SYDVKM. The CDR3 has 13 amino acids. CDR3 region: CASTGSRAGELFF. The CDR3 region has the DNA TGTGCCAGCACGGGTTCCCGGGCCGGGGAGCTGTTTTTT.

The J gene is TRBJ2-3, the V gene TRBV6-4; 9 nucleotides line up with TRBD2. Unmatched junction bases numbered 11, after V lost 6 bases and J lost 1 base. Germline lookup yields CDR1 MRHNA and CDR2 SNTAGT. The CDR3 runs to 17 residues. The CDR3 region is CASSSSGSGGGTDTQYF. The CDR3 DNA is TGTGCCAGCAGCTCCTCAGGTAGCGGGGGTGGCACAGATACGCAGTATTTT.

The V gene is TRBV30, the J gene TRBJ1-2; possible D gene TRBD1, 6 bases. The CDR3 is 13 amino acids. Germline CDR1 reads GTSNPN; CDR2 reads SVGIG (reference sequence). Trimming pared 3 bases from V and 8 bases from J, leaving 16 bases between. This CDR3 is CAWRSEGDAGYTF. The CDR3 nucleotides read TGTGCCTGGAGGTCGGAGGGGGACGCCGGCTACACCTTC.

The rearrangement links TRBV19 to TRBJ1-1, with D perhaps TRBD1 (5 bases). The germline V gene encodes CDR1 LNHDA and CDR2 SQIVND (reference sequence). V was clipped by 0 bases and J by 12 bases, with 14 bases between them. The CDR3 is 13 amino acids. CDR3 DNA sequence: TGTGCCAGTAGTATAGACCTGGGGGTACGAACTTTCTTT. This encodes CASSIDLGVRTFF.

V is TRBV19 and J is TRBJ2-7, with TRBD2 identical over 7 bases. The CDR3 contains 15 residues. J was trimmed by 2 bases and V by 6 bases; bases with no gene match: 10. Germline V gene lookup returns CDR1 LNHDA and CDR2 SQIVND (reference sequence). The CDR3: CASSTTGGRAYEQYF. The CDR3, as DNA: TGTGCCAGTAGCACGACGGGGGGACGGGCCTACGAGCAGTACTTC.

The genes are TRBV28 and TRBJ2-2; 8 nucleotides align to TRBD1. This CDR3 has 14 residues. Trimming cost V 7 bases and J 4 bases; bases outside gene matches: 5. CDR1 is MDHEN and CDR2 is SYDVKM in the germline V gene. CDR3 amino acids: CASKGQGATGELFF. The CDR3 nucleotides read TGTGCCAGCAAAGGGCAGGGGGCCACCGGGGAGCTGTTTTTT.

CDR3 nucleotide sequence: TGCGCCAGCGGTAACGGCAAGTCTGAAGCTTTCTTT. Its protein is CASGNGKSEAFF. The gene calls are TRBV5-1 and TRBJ1-1; D call uncertain. The CDR3 totals 12 residues. V dropped 7 bases and J dropped 6 bases, with 13 bases sitting between them. The V gene's germline CDR1 is SGHRS and CDR2 YFSETQ.

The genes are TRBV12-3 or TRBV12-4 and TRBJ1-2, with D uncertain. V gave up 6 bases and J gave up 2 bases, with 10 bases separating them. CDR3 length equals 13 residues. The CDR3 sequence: CASSPQKNYGYTF. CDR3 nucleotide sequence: TGTGCCAGCAGCCCGCAGAAAAACTATGGCTACACCTTC.

The CDR3 here is CASSRQGSVTEAFF. For the CDR3, the DNA is TGTGCCAGCAGTCGACAGGGGTCGGTCACTGAAGCTTTCTTT. The V call is TRBV27, the J call TRBJ1-1, with 8 bases that match TRBD1. Germline V lookup: CDR1 MNHEY, CDR2 SMNVEV (reference sequence). The CDR3 has 14 residues. V lost 5 bases to trimming and J lost 4 bases; unmatched junction nucleotides: 6.

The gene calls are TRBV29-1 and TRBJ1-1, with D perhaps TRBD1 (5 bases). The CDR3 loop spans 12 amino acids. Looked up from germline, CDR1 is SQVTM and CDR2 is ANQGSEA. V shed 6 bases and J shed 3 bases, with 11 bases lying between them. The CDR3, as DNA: TGCAGCGTGAGGGGTCTGGACACTGAAGCTTTCTTT. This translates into CSVRGLDTEAFF.

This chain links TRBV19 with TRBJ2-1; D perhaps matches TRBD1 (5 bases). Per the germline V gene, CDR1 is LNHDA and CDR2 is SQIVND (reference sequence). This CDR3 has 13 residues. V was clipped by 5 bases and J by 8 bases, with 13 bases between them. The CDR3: CASSAREGDEQFF. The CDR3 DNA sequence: TGTGCCAGTAGTGCCAGAGAAGGGGATGAGCAGTTCTTC.

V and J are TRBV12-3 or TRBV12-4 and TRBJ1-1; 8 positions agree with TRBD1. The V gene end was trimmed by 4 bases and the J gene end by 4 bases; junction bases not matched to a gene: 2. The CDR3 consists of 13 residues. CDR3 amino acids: CASSSGTGTEAFF. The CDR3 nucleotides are TGTGCCAGCAGTTCAGGGACAGGCACTGAAGCTTTCTTT.

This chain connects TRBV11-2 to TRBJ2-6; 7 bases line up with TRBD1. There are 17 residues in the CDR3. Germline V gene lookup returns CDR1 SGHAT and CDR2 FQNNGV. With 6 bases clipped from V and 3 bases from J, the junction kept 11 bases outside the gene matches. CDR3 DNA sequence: TGTGCCAGCAGTGACAGGGCTGTTTCTCTTGGGGCCAACGTCCTGACTTTC. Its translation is CASSDRAVSLGANVLTF.